What follows are 20 T cell receptor beta chains derived from one specimen sequenced in a study of tumor-infiltrating lymphocytes in primary liver carcinoma. Constant-region priming of roughly 490 ng total RNA yielded TCR beta cDNA. Researchers made the TCR beta libraries by running three nested multiplex PCR rounds with slightly modified ARM-PCR. The study ran its first two PCR rounds for roughly 11 cycles each, using TRBV1-TRBV30 forward primers and a C-beta reverse primer. TCRdb redid the calling of the multiplex PCR reads with MiXCR, one entry per CDR3 protein. Found here are approximately 330,000 distinct CDR3 sequences, less than 75% of them singletons; the top ten hold roughly 6.5%. Blood RNA was derived from unsorted whole blood, and germline DNA was extracted too. Specimen: peripheral blood. These receptors all come from a man aged 40-49 years with primary liver carcinoma and hepatitis B virus infection.

About this clonotype: This may come from a read error, since a much larger clone is one base off. This chain joins TRBV5-5 and TRBJ2-1; no firm D call. The V gene's germline CDR1 is SGHKS and CDR2 YYEKEE (reference sequence). The CDR3 is 13 residues long. CDR3 amino acids: CVSSFATEGEQFF. The CDR3 bases are TGTGTCAGCAGCTTCGCCACGGAAGGTGAGCAGTTCTTC.

This clonotype has ten or more counts. V usage is TRBV4-1 and J usage is TRBJ1-3, with D hard to call. The CDR3 runs 17 residues. Deletions cut 5 bases from V and 0 bases from J, with 17 bases between. CDR1 and CDR2 from the germline V gene are MGHRA and YSYEKL. The CDR3 region has the DNA TGCGCCAGCAGCTTAATGGAATTGGGCCCCTCTGGAAACACCATATATTTT. This sequence encodes CASSLMELGPSGNTIYF.

The CDR3 spells CASSPMTGAQEAQYF. The CDR3 DNA reads as TGTGCCAGCAGCCCAATGACAGGCGCGCAGGAGGCCCAGTACTTC. V is TRBV11-2 and J is TRBJ2-5; D perhaps matches TRBD1 (6 bases). Germline loops: CDR1 SGHAT, CDR2 FQNNGV. V lost 5 bases, J lost 9 bases, and 22 bases lay in between. This CDR3 comprises 15 residues.

This chain connects TRBV5-6 to TRBJ2-7; TRBD1 matches at 7 bases. CDR1 is SGHDT, CDR2 YYEEEE, per germline. The CDR3 is 14 residues long. After removal of 3 bases from V and 5 bases from J, the junction contained 8 bases not matched to a gene. The chain's CDR3 is CASSYGAGGNEQYF. Written as DNA, the CDR3 is TGTGCCAGCAGCTATGGGGCAGGGGGAAACGAGCAGTACTTC.

Note on this clonotype: A single base separates this from a much larger clone, so it may be a read error. V usage is TRBV12-3 or TRBV12-4 and J usage is TRBJ1-5; D is perhaps TRBD1 (5 bases). This CDR3 is 15 amino acids long. This CDR3 reads CASSLWGNGNQTQHF. DNA of the CDR3: TGTGCCAGCAGTTTATGGGGGAACGGGAATCAGACCCAGCATTTT.

This clonotype was seen repeatedly, ten times or more. An end of the junction differs from the germline gene, which may be a read error. J is TRBJ2-1 and V is TRBV10-2; D unresolved. Germline assignment: CDR1 WSHSY and CDR2 SAAADI. The CDR3 extends over 12 amino acids. In DNA, the CDR3 is TGCGCCAGCAGTGAGTCGGGTCAGCCCTCCATCTTC. This encodes CASSESGQPSIF.

Concerning this clonotype itself: A much bigger clone sits one base away, suggesting this may be a read error. This sequence joins TRBV12-3 or TRBV12-4 and TRBJ2-3; D gene uncertain. The CDR3 has 14 amino acids. V was trimmed by 8 bases and J by 0 bases, leaving 12 bases between them. The CDR3 loop is CASQPETSTDTQYF. The CDR3 nucleotides read TGTGCCAGCCAACCCGAGACTAGCACAGATACGCAGTATTTT.

Note on this clonotype: A much larger clone differs by one base, so this may be a read error. The rearrangement uses TRBV6-1 and TRBJ1-5; D is undetermined. The CDR3 extends over 12 amino acids. Per germline, CDR1 MNHNS and CDR2 SASEGT. Here the CDR3 DNA reads TGTGCCGGAAGGACGGGCAATCTGCCCCAGCATTTT. This sequence encodes CAGRTGNLPQHF.

Points on this clonotype: A junction end diverges from the germline sequence, so it may reflect a read error. For the CDR3, the DNA is TGTGCCAGCAGCTTATCGGATTCACCCCTCCGATTT. Translating gives CASSLSDSPLRF. The gene calls are TRBV11-2 and TRBJ1-6, with unresolved D. Germline values: CDR1 SGHAT, CDR2 FQNNGV. The CDR3 is 12 amino acids.

The chain links TRBV12-5 to TRBJ2-1, with unresolved D. V was clipped by 6 bases and J by 7 bases, with 19 bases between them. The V gene's germline CDR1 is LGHNT and CDR2 FRNRAP. CDR3 length equals 15 residues. The CDR3 nucleotides are TGTGCTAGTGGCCCCGGGCTGGGCGAGTATAATGAGCAGTTCTTC. This gives the protein CASGPGLGEYNEQFF.

In regard to this clonotype: This may be a read error: a much more frequent sequence differs by one nucleotide. V gene TRBV6-2 or TRBV6-3 combines with J gene TRBJ2-3; D is perhaps TRBD2 (5 bases). Germline values: CDR1 MNHEY, CDR2 SVGEGT. The CDR3 is 14 amino acids. The CDR3 DNA is TGTGCCAGCAGTAGAGCGGTTCCCACATATACGCAGTATTTT. This gives the protein CASSRAVPTYTQYF.

Concerning this clonotype itself: Being one base from a much bigger clone, this may be a read error. Here the CDR3 omits its conserved ending phenylalanine or tryptophan, so a read error is the likely source. This chain uses TRBV10-3 with TRBJ2-2, with D maybe TRBD2 (6 bases). This CDR3 has 15 residues. With 3 bases removed from V and 4 bases from J, the gap between germline ends came to 12 bases. Germline V gene lookup returns CDR1 ENHRY and CDR2 SYGVKD. CDR3 sequence: CAISDSGDLTGELFV. CDR3 DNA sequence: TGTGCCATCAGTGACTCGGGGGACCTCACCGGGGAGCTGTTTGTT.

The table lists this clonotype with many counts. The chain combines TRBV11-3 with TRBJ2-2; 12 nucleotides align to TRBD1. J lost 0 bases, V lost 8 bases, and 10 bases had no gene match. This CDR3 region has 18 residues. CDR1 and CDR2 from the germline V gene are SGHNT and YENEEA. CDR3 DNA sequence: TGTGCCAGCCCCCACCCGGGACAGGGGGCTTCGAACACCGGGGAGCTGTTTTTT. Translated, it gives CASPHPGQGASNTGELFF.

In this sample, this clonotype turned up many times. The chain couples TRBV4-1 to TRBJ2-5; 8 bases are a match to TRBD1. The CDR3 runs to 14 residues. Germline CDR1 reads MGHRA; CDR2 reads YSYEKL. Trimming took 4 bases from V and 5 from J; bases not matched to a gene: 6. For the CDR3, the DNA is TGCGCCAGCAGCCCTTCAGGGGGCGGTGAGACCCAGTACTTC. Translation: CASSPSGGGETQYF.

As concerns this clonotype: Compared with germline, one end of the junction differs, possibly owing to a read error. The chain uses TRBV12-3 or TRBV12-4 and TRBJ2-7; 8 positions match TRBD2. The CDR3 covers 13 residues. The CDR3 spells CANTHSGTYEQHF. The DNA of the CDR3 is TGTGCTAACACTCATAGCGGGACCTACGAGCAGCACTTC.

This clonotype has only one observation. This sequence may be a read error, since a much larger clone differs from it by one base. This CDR3 is missing its conserved last phenylalanine or tryptophan, likely due to a read error. This chain joins TRBV4-2 and TRBJ2-7, with D possibly TRBD1 on 5 matching bases. The CDR3 consists of 15 residues. Trimming stripped 1 base from V and 0 bases from J, with 10 bases between. Germline V gives CDR1 LGHNA, CDR2 YNFKEQ. The CDR3 DNA sequence: TGTGCCAGCAGCCAAGGACAGACAGTCTCCTACGAGCAGTACTCC. Translating it yields CASSQGQTVSYEQYS.

This clonotype was seen many times. V usage is TRBV11-2 and J usage is TRBJ2-1; D ambiguous. There are 11 residues in the CDR3. With 7 bases removed from V and 5 bases from J, the gap between germline ends came to 6 bases. Germline V CDR1 and CDR2: SGHAT, FQNNGV. The CDR3 is CASTPNNEQFF. CDR3 bases: TGTGCCAGCACCCCGAACAATGAGCAGTTCTTC.

This clonotype was counted once. The rearrangement joins TRBV12-3 or TRBV12-4 to TRBJ1-5; D may be TRBD1 (6 bases). Trimming took 4 bases from V and 4 from J, leaving 8 bases between them. The CDR3 has 13 residues. The CDR3 nucleotides are TGTGCCAGCAGTTGGACAGAAAATCAGCCCCAGCATTTT. Protein product: CASSWTENQPQHF.

The genes are TRBV6-5 and TRBJ1-1; the D is unclear. The germline gives CDR1 MNHEY, CDR2 SVGAGI. CDR3 length equals 14 residues. The ends were cut back, 6 bases at V and 0 bases at J, with 11 bases in the middle. Written as DNA, the CDR3 is TGTGCCAGCAGGTCTATAGGTTTGAACACTGAAGCTTTCTTT. Translation: CASRSIGLNTEAFF.

As for this clonotype: This CDR3 fails to terminate in the conserved phenylalanine or tryptophan, so it likely reflects a read error. The rearrangement links TRBV11-1 to TRBJ2-6; 7 bases map to TRBD2. This CDR3 is 15 amino acids long. The germline gives CDR1 SGHAT, CDR2 FQDESV (reference sequence). The V gene end was trimmed by 4 bases and the J gene end by 12 bases; junction bases not matched to a gene: 12. The CDR3 reads CASSSGQQGGSVLTL. The DNA of the CDR3 is TGTGCCAGCAGCTCTGGTCAGCAGGGAGGGTCCGTCCTGACTTTA.